These 10 T cell receptor beta chains originate from one sample sequenced in a study of OX40 agonist ivuxolimab in advanced cancers. TCRdb keeps only in-frame clones here, not all; method: immunoSEQ multiplex PCR. The table shows 20,000 to 25,000 clones, with 73% occurring only once. The material was CD4+ or CD8+ T cells sorted from blood, obtained in a trial of the OX40 agonist ivuxolimab. The source of these receptors is an adult with an advanced solid tumor such as melanoma, head and neck, liver or kidney cancer.

This rearrangement joins TRBV27 to TRBJ1-2; no firm D call. V was shortened by 6 bases and J by 5 bases, with 13 bases between the two germline ends. This CDR3 is 13 amino acids long. The germline CDR1 and CDR2 sequences are MNHEY and SMNVEV (reference sequence). As DNA, the CDR3 is TGTGCCAGCAGCCTCACCGGGTCTTATGGCTACACCTTC. The encoded protein is CASSLTGSYGYTF.

This clone was recorded only once. The J gene is TRBJ2-2, the V gene TRBV10-3; TRBD2 is a possible D gene (6 bases). The CDR3 is 13 residues long. In germline, CDR1 is ENHRY, CDR2 SYGVKD. V was shortened by 8 bases and J by 5 bases, with 12 bases between the two germline ends. CDR3 coding DNA: TGTGCCATCGGGGACTCCGGGACCGGGGAGCTGTTTTTT. It encodes CAIGDSGTGELFF.

This sequence joins TRBV11-3 and TRBJ2-3; TRBD2 might be the D (5 bases). The CDR3 is 12 amino acids. V was pared by 3 bases and J by 4 bases, with 5 bases between. Germline loops: CDR1 SGHNT, CDR2 YENEEA. DNA for the CDR3: TGTGCCAGCAGCTTCGGGGCAGATACGCAGTATTTT. This sequence encodes CASSFGADTQYF.

The chain uses TRBV11-2 and TRBJ1-1, with 10 bases fitting TRBD1. CDR3 length equals 16 residues. Per germline, CDR1 SGHAT and CDR2 FQNNGV. V lost 5 bases, J lost 6 bases, and 12 bases stayed unmatched. The CDR3 coding sequence is TGTGCCAGCAGCCCACCGACAGGGGGCGCAGTCCCTGAAGCTTTCTTT. Encoded protein: CASSPPTGGAVPEAFF.

This clone was counted a few times. V and J are TRBV6-4 and TRBJ2-5, with D tentatively TRBD2 (7 bases). CDR3 size: 14 residues. Germline CDR1 reads MRHNA; CDR2 reads SNTAGT. Deletions cut 6 bases from V and 4 bases from J, with 15 bases between. The CDR3: CASSPGGGSETQYF. Here the CDR3 DNA reads TGTGCCAGCAGCCCGGGGGGCGGGTCAGAGACCCAGTACTTC.

This clone is deemed medium-sized. The V and J genes are TRBV10-3 and TRBJ1-1, with D tentatively TRBD1 (5 bases). Between the trimmed V and J ends, which lost 2 bases and 5 bases, there was a span of 9 bases. Germline lookup yields CDR1 ENHRY and CDR2 SYGVKD. There are 13 residues in the CDR3. In DNA form, the CDR3 reads TGTGCCATCAGTGAGCAAGACAGAACTGAAGCTTTCTTT. Protein product: CAISEQDRTEAFF.

The rearrangement links TRBV7-9 to TRBJ2-7; possibly TRBD1 for D (5 bases). Germline CDR1 reads SEHNR; CDR2 reads FQNEAQ (reference sequence). This CDR3 is built from 14 residues. The ends were cut back, 2 bases at V and 3 bases at J, with 11 bases in the middle. The CDR3 DNA is TGTGCCAGCAGCTTATTGGACCAGGGCTACGAGCAGTACTTC. Translating gives CASSLLDQGYEQYF.

The chain has TRBV23-1 and TRBJ2-7; D is tentatively TRBD1 or TRBD2 (5 bases each). TRBV23-1 is noted as an ORF with a role that remains uncertain. V lost 6 bases to trimming and J lost 12 bases, with 6 bases between them. CDR3 length equals 8 residues. CDR3 nucleotides: TGCGCCAGCAGGGGGGTGTACTTC. The encoded protein is CASRGVYF.

The gene calls are TRBV6-6 and TRBJ1-4; 7 positions agree with TRBD1. Germline CDR1 is MNHNY and CDR2 is SVGAGI (reference sequence). This CDR3 contains 15 residues. V was pared by 0 bases and J by 7 bases, with 5 bases of the junction left unmatched. The CDR3, as DNA: TGTGCCAGCAGTTACTCGGACAGGTTACCTGAAAAACTGTTTTTT. Residues: CASSYSDRLPEKLFF.

In this sample, this clone turned up once. The rearrangement joins TRBV5-6 to TRBJ2-1, with unresolved D. V lost 0 bases, J lost 14 bases, and 9 bases lay in between. The CDR3 is 11 amino acids. Germline V lookup: CDR1 SGHDT, CDR2 YYEEEE. CDR3 loop: CASSLDPLEFF. The CDR3 nucleotides read TGTGCCAGCAGCTTGGACCCCCTAGAGTTCTTC.